A single sample gave rise to the 29 T cell receptor beta chains below, sequenced in a study of control samples from healthy donors and cancer patients. Clones were read by immunoSEQ multiplex PCR, and TCRdb kept only the in-frame ones, dropping some. The sample has 130,000 or so clones; 80% to 90% are singletons. Sequencing input: blood. The source of these receptors is a man in his forties or fifties in good health.

This clone showed up just once. The chain joins TRBV29-1 to TRBJ2-1; D is ambiguous. The V end was cut by 0 bases, the J end by 9 bases, with 12 bases between. This CDR3 has 13 amino acids. CDR1 is SQVTM, CDR2 ANQGSEA, per germline. The CDR3 is CSVEDNPSGEQFF. Written as DNA, the CDR3 is TGCAGCGTTGAAGATAACCCCTCGGGTGAGCAGTTCTTC.

The chain uses TRBV7-8 and TRBJ2-7, with TRBD1 matching 9 bases. The CDR3 consists of 15 residues. CDR1 SGHVS and CDR2 FQNEAQ come from the germline V gene. Germline trimming cut 4 bases from V and 2 bases from J; bases unmatched to any gene: 6. Here the CDR3 DNA reads TGTGCCAGCAGCTCCCGGGACAGGGTACCCTACGAGCAGTACTTC. Translating it yields CASSSRDRVPYEQYF.

This clone has a handful of counts. V gene TRBV27 combines with J gene TRBJ1-5; D might be TRBD1 (5 bases). Trimming cost V 0 bases and J 6 bases, with 12 bases left between them. Germline V gene sequence: CDR1 MNHEY, CDR2 SMNVEV (reference sequence). The CDR3 has 15 residues. CDR3 in DNA: TGTGCCAGCAGTTTATCTCTCAAGGGGAGTCAGCCCCAGCATTTT. Its translation is CASSLSLKGSQPQHF.

This clone showed up just a few times. The chain uses TRBV6-6 and TRBJ1-6; 8 nucleotides align to TRBD1. The V segment lost 6 bases and the J segment 7 bases; nucleotides outside the gene matches: 8. This CDR3 comprises 15 residues. Germline V CDR1 and CDR2: MNHNY, SVGAGI (reference sequence). CDR3 residues: CASRARGQGNSPLHF. The CDR3 DNA sequence: TGTGCCAGCAGAGCGCGTGGACAGGGAAATTCACCCCTCCACTTT.

This sequence joins TRBV12-3 or TRBV12-4 and TRBJ1-1; perhaps TRBD1 as D (5 bases). V was pared by 8 bases and J by 5 bases, with 12 bases between. The CDR3 has 12 amino acids. The CDR3 reads CASGEGVTEAFF. CDR3 bases: TGTGCCAGCGGTGAAGGGGTTACTGAAGCTTTCTTT.

This clone appeared a single time. This sequence joins TRBV6-4 and TRBJ1-4; D is unclear. CDR1 MRHNA and CDR2 SNTAGT come from the germline V gene. The CDR3 is 13 residues long. V was clipped by 2 bases and J by 10 bases, with 11 bases between them. The DNA for the CDR3 is TGTGCCAGCAGTGACAGGGTCAAGGTAAAACTGTTTTTT. Its translation is CASSDRVKVKLFF.

The genes are TRBV11-3 and TRBJ1-2; no definite D call. The CDR3 runs to 15 residues. V was cut by 5 bases and J by 2 bases, with 15 bases left in between. The germline V gene has CDR1 SGHNT and CDR2 YENEEA. The CDR3 nucleotides are TGTGCCAGCAGCCTACCGGAAATGTCGAACTATGGCTACACCTTC. The encoded protein is CASSLPEMSNYGYTF. Variable domain in full (rest from reference TRBV11-3 and TRBJ1-2): EAGVVQSPRYKIIEKKQPVAFWCNPISGHNTLYWYLQNLGQGPELLIRYENEEAVDDSQLPKDRFSAERLKGVDSTLKIQPAELGDSAVYLCASSLPEMSNYGYTFGSGTRLTVV.

The chain links TRBV5-1 to TRBJ1-4, with 10 bases that match TRBD1. Germline CDR1 SGHRS, CDR2 YFSETQ. CDR3 length equals 15 residues. The junction had 3 bases not matched to a gene; V was cut back by 2 bases and J by 5 bases. The CDR3, as DNA: TGCGCCAGCAGCTTTATGGGACAGGGGAATGAAAAACTGTTTTTT. Protein: CASSFMGQGNEKLFF.

Regarding this clone: One junction end does not reproduce the germline sequence, and a read error may be involved. This sequence joins TRBV9 and TRBJ1-1; D remains ambiguous. The CDR3 has 12 amino acids. Germline V CDR1 and CDR2: SGDLS, YYNGEE. CDR3 residues: CASSVGEWDPRF. CDR3 nucleotides: TGTGCCAGCAGCGTAGGGGAATGGGATCCCCGATTT. Looking up the rest from reference TRBV9 and TRBJ1-1 gives the full variable domain: DSGVTQTPKHLITATGQRVTLRCSPRSGDLSVYWYQQSLDQGLQFLIQYYNGEERAKGNILERFSAQQFPDLHSELNLSSLELGDSALYFCASSVGEWDPRFGQGTRLTVV.

The V and J genes are TRBV18 and TRBJ2-3; 9 bases agree with TRBD1. V lost 3 bases and J lost 5; bases outside the gene matches: 3. CDR3 length: 14 amino acids. Germline lookup yields CDR1 KGHSH and CDR2 LQKENI. The CDR3 loop is CASSPGQGGDTQYF. The CDR3 DNA is TGTGCCAGCTCACCGGGACAGGGAGGAGATACGCAGTATTTT.

The table lists this clone with a count of one. The chain uses TRBV6-1 and TRBJ2-2, with unresolved D. V was cut by 1 base and J by 0 bases, with 6 bases left in between. CDR1 is MNHNS, CDR2 SASEGT, per germline. The CDR3 length is 15 residues. The CDR3: CASSEGFTNTGELFF. The CDR3 DNA sequence: TGTGCCAGCAGTGAAGGGTTCACGAACACCGGGGAGCTGTTTTTT.

This clone has only one observation. V gene TRBV4-1 combines with J gene TRBJ1-2, with 10 bases lining up with TRBD1. CDR3 length equals 15 residues. Germline CDR1 is MGHRA and CDR2 is YSYEKL. The V gene end was trimmed by 3 bases and the J gene end by 0 bases; junction bases not matched to a gene: 1. For the CDR3, the DNA is TGCGCCAGCAGCCAGGGACAGGGGTCTAACTATGGCTACACCTTC. Its protein product is CASSQGQGSNYGYTF.

This clone was seen just once. The V call is TRBV3-1 (or the pseudogene TRBV3-2), the J call TRBJ2-3; no clear D. The CDR3 covers 13 residues. Germline loops: CDR1 LGHDT, CDR2 YNNKEL (reference sequence). V lost 2 bases and J lost 0, with 3 bases in between. CDR3 region: CASSQSSTDTQYF. As DNA, the CDR3 is TGTGCCAGCAGCCAATCTAGCACAGATACGCAGTATTTT.

The chain links TRBV9 to TRBJ2-3, with D unresolved. V lost 2 bases and J lost 9, with 13 bases in between. The CDR3 is 13 amino acids. In germline, CDR1 is SGDLS, CDR2 YYNGEE. The CDR3 sequence: CASSVSVTSTQYF. In DNA, the CDR3 is TGTGCCAGCAGCGTCTCGGTGACCTCGACGCAGTATTTT. Filled out from reference TRBV9 and TRBJ2-3, the complete variable domain reads DSGVTQTPKHLITATGQRVTLRCSPRSGDLSVYWYQQSLDQGLQFLIQYYNGEERAKGNILERFSAQQFPDLHSELNLSSLELGDSALYFCASSVSVTSTQYFGPGTRLTVL.

The chain employs TRBV15 and TRBJ1-1; D is ambiguous. Germline CDR1 is LNHNV and CDR2 is YYDKDF (reference sequence). Between the trimmed V and J ends, which lost 5 bases and 5 bases, there was a span of 12 bases. The CDR3 consists of 13 residues. CDR3 bases: TGTGCCACCAGCCCGACCACCCGTACTGAAGCTTTCTTT. It codes for CATSPTTRTEAFF.

The gene calls are TRBV10-3 and TRBJ2-4; 9 bases are a match to TRBD1. CDR3 length: 17 amino acids. V was pared by 3 bases and J by 1 base, with 7 bases of the junction left unmatched. In germline, CDR1 is ENHRY, CDR2 SYGVKD. The CDR3 DNA reads as TGTGCCATCAGTGACACAGGGGGCAATCGGGCCAAAAACATTCAGTACTTC. It is translated as CAISDTGGNRAKNIQYF.

Details on this clone: Within the sample, other DNA sequences also encode this same CDR3. V gene TRBV4-1 combines with J gene TRBJ1-1; TRBD1 matches at 7 bases. CDR3 length: 14 residues. Trimming cost V 1 base and J 5 bases; bases outside gene matches: 4. CDR1 is MGHRA, CDR2 YSYEKL, per germline. CDR3 in amino acids: CASSQGQGNTEAFF. The CDR3 bases are TGCGCCAGCAGCCAAGGACAGGGAAATACTGAAGCTTTCTTT.

This clone was seen a single time. The chain carries TRBV15 and TRBJ1-1; no clear D gene. With 4 bases removed from V and 10 bases from J, the gap between germline ends came to 13 bases. The CDR3 has 12 amino acids. Germline CDR1 and CDR2: LNHNV and YYDKDF (reference sequence). CDR3 in amino acids: CATSNPPELAFF. The CDR3 DNA sequence: TGTGCCACCAGCAACCCACCGGAGCTAGCTTTCTTT.

This clone has only one observation. This rearrangement joins TRBV6-5 to TRBJ2-4; perhaps D is TRBD1 or TRBD2 (5 bases each). V shed 0 bases and J shed 5 bases, with 5 bases lying between them. Germline CDR1 and CDR2: MNHEY and SVGAGI. The CDR3 is 13 residues long. The CDR3 sequence: CASSYSGQNIQYF. In DNA, the CDR3 is TGTGCCAGCAGTTACTCGGGACAAAACATTCAGTACTTC.

A single count supports this clone. V is TRBV5-1 and J is TRBJ1-2, with TRBD1 identical over 7 bases. The ends lost 3 bases at V and 0 bases at J; junction bases unmatched: 2. There are 14 residues in the CDR3. Germline CDR1 is SGHRS and CDR2 is YFSETQ. The DNA of the CDR3 is TGCGCCAGCAGCTGGGGACAGACTAACTATGGCTACACCTTC. Its translation is CASSWGQTNYGYTF.

With respect to this clone: Additional DNA sequences in this sample encode the identical CDR3. The chain is built from TRBV27 and TRBJ2-7; D unclear. The CDR3 sequence is 11 residues long. V shed 4 bases and J shed 4 bases, with 5 bases lying between them. From germline, CDR1 is MNHEY and CDR2 SMNVEV (reference sequence). The CDR3 DNA follows: TGTGCCAGCAGTTCTGGATACGAGCAGTACTTC. Amino acids: CASSSGYEQYF.

The J gene is TRBJ1-2, the V gene TRBV19; D is uncertain. CDR1 and CDR2 (germline): LNHDA, SQIVND (reference sequence). The CDR3 runs to 14 residues. Trimming left V 5 bases short and J 8 bases short, with 18 bases between. CDR3 in amino acids: CASSGKRTVDGYTF. The DNA of the CDR3 is TGTGCCAGTAGTGGGAAACGGACGGTAGACGGCTACACCTTC. The full variable domain, completed using reference TRBV19 and TRBJ1-2, is DGGITQSPKYLFRKEGQNVTLSCEQNLNHDAMYWYRQDPGQGLRLIYYSQIVNDFQKGDIAEGYSVSREKKESFPLTVTSAQKNPTAFYLCASSGKRTVDGYTFGSGTRLTVV.

This chain connects TRBV30 to TRBJ2-7; D is unresolved. Per germline, CDR1 GTSNPN and CDR2 SVGIG (reference sequence). Trimming took 0 bases from V and 4 from J, leaving 16 bases between them. This CDR3 has 15 residues. The CDR3 DNA follows: TGTGCCTGGAGTGTAGGTTGGGGTATCGGGTACGAGCAGTACTTC. This encodes CAWSVGWGIGYEQYF.

The chain combines TRBV6-5 with TRBJ2-7; 7 positions match TRBD1. CDR1 is MNHEY and CDR2 is SVGAGI in the germline V gene. The CDR3 is 14 amino acids. The V and J ends lost 7 bases and 5 bases, in that order; junction bases with no gene match: 11. Written as DNA, the CDR3 is TGTGCCAGCAATCCACAGGGGTGGTTGGACGAGCAGTACTTC. Translation gives CASNPQGWLDEQYF.

The V call is TRBV5-5, the J call TRBJ2-7; TRBD1 agrees at 8 bases. Germline V gives CDR1 SGHKS, CDR2 YYEKEE (reference sequence). This CDR3 is 16 amino acids long. With V trimmed by 4 bases and J by 1 base, 10 bases remained unmatched. DNA of the CDR3: TGTGCCAGCAGCCCGCGACAGGGGCTGAGTTCCTACGAGCAGTACTTC. Translated: CASSPRQGLSSYEQYF.

The V gene is TRBV29-1, the J gene TRBJ1-2; 9 nucleotides agree with TRBD1. Per the germline V gene, CDR1 is SQVTM and CDR2 is ANQGSEA. CDR3 length: 16 amino acids. With V trimmed by 1 base and J by 4 bases, 10 bases remained unmatched. In DNA, the CDR3 is TGCAGCGTTGAAGGTATTACGGGACAGGGCTCCTATGGCTACACCTTC. Its translation is CSVEGITGQGSYGYTF.

The chain links TRBV5-4 to TRBJ1-4; D is uncertain. V was pared by 4 bases and J by 9 bases, with 13 bases between. CDR1 and CDR2 (germline): SGHNT, YYREEE (reference sequence). The CDR3 covers 13 residues. The CDR3 region is CASSGGGRKKLFF. CDR3 coding DNA: TGTGCCAGCAGCGGCGGAGGACGGAAAAAACTGTTTTTT.

V is TRBV11-3 and J is TRBJ2-2; the D call may be TRBD1 or TRBD2 (6 bases each). The germline CDR1 and CDR2 sequences are SGHNT and YENEEA. V was clipped by 8 bases and J by 2 bases, with 15 bases between them. This CDR3 comprises 15 residues. The CDR3 coding sequence is TGTGCCAGCGCTCGAGGGGGGCCCAACACCGGGGAGCTGTTTTTT. Protein product: CASARGGPNTGELFF.

The gene calls are TRBV24-1 and TRBJ2-3; D uncertain. The CDR3 runs 13 residues. Germline loops: CDR1 KGHDR, CDR2 SFDVKD. V lost 5 bases, J lost 6 bases, and 11 bases lay in between. Written as DNA, the CDR3 is TGTGCCACCAGTGCCCCCAGTTACGATACGCAGTATTTT. Its protein product is CATSAPSYDTQYF.